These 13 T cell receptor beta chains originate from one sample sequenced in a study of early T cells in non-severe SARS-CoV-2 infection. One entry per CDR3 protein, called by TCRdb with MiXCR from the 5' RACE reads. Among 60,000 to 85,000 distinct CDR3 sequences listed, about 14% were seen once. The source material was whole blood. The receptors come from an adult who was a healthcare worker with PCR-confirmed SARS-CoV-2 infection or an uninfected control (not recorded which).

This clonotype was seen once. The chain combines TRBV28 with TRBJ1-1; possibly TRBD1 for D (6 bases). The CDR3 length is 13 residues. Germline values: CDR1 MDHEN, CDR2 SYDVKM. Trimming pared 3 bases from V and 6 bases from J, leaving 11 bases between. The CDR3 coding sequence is TGTGCCAGCAGTTTTCAGGGGCGAGCTGAAGCTTTCTTT. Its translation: CASSFQGRAEAFF.

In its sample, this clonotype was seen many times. Here the CDR3 DNA reads TGCAGCGTTAAATGGAGGGGGCAGGCTAATGAAAAACTGTTTTTT. It translates to CSVKWRGQANEKLFF. The V and J genes are TRBV29-1 and TRBJ1-4; 7 positions match TRBD1. The J segment lost 3 bases and the V segment lost 5 bases, leaving 9 bases of the junction unmatched. This CDR3 has 15 residues. From germline, CDR1 is SQVTM and CDR2 ANQGSEA.

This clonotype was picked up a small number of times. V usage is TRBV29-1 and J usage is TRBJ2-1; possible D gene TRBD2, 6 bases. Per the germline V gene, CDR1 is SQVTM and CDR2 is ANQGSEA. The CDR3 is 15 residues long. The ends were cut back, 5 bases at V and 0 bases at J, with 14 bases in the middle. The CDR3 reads CSVSGTYHSYNEQFF. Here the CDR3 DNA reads TGCAGCGTTTCTGGGACTTATCACTCCTACAATGAGCAGTTCTTC.

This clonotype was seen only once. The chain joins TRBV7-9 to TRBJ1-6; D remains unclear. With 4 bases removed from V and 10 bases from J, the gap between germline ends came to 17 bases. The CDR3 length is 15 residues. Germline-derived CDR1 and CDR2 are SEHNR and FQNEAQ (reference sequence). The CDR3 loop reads CASSSLVGLESPLHF. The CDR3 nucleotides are TGTGCCAGCAGCTCCCTGGTAGGATTGGAGTCACCCCTCCACTTT.

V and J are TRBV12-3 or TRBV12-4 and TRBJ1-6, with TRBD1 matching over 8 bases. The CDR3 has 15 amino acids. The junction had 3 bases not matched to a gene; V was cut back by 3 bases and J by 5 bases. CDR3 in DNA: TGTGCCAGCAGTTTGGCAGGGGGCAATAATTCACCCCTCCACTTT. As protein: CASSLAGGNNSPLHF.

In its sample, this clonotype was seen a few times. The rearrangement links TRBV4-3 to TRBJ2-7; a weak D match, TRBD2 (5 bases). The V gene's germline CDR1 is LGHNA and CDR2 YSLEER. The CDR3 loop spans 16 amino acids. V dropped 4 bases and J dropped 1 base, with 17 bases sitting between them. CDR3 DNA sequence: TGCGCCAGCAGCCGATTCTTCGGCGGGTCTTCCTACGAGCAGTACTTC. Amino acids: CASSRFFGGSSYEQYF.

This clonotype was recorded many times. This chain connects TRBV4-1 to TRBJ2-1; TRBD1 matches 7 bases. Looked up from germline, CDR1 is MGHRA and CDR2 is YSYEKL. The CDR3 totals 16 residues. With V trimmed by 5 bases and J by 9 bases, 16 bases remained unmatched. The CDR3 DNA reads TGCGCCAGCAGCTCCGCGGTCGCAGGGGGTCTCGGTGAGCAGTTCTTC. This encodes CASSSAVAGGLGEQFF.

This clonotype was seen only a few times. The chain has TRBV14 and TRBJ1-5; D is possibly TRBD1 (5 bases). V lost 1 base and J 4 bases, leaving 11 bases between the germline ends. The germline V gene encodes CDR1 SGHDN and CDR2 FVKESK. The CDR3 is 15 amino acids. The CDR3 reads CASSQGGTGNQPQHF. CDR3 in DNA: TGTGCCAGCAGCCAAGGAGGGACCGGTAATCAGCCCCAGCATTTT. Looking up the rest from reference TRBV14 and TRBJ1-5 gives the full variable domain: EAGVTQFPSHSVIEKGQTVTLRCDPISGHDNLYWYRRVMGKEIKFLLHFVKESKQDESGMPNNRFLAERTGGTYSTLKVQPAELEDSGVYFCASSQGGTGNQPQHFGDGTRLSIL.

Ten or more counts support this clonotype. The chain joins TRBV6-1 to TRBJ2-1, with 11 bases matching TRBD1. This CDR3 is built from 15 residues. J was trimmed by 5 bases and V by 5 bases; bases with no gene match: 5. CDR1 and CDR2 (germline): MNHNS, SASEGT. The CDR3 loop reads CASSTGQGVHNEQFF. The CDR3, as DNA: TGTGCCAGCAGTACGGGACAGGGGGTTCACAATGAGCAGTTCTTC.

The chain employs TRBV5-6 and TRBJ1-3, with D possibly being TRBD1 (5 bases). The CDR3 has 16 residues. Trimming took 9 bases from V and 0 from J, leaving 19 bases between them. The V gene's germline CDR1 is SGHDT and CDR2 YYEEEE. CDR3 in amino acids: CANHTGTGFSGNTIYF. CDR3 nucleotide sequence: TGTGCCAACCACACCGGGACGGGGTTCTCTGGAAACACCATATATTTT.

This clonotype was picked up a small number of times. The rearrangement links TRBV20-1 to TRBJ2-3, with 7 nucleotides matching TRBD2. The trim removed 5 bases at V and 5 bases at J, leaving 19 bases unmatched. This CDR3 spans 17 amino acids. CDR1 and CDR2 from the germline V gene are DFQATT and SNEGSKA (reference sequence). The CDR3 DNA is TGCAGTGCTGAGTCAACAACTAGCGTACACCAGGAAGATACGCAGTATTTT. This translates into CSAESTTSVHQEDTQYF.

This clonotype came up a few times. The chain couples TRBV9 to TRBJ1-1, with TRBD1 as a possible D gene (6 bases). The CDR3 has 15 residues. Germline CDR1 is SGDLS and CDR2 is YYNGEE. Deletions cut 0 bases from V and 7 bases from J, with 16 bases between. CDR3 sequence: CASSVGPGTNDEAFF. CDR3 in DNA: TGTGCCAGCAGCGTAGGCCCAGGGACAAACGATGAAGCTTTCTTT.

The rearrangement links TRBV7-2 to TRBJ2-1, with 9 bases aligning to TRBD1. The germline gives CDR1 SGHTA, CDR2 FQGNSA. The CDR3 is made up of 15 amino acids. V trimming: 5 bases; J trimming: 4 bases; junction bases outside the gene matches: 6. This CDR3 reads CASSPGQGGYNEQFF. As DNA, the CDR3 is TGTGCCAGCAGCCCGGGACAGGGAGGGTACAATGAGCAGTTCTTC.